Listed below are T cell receptor beta chains from one sample, sequenced in a study of OX40 agonist ivuxolimab in advanced cancers. The data were produced by immunoSEQ multiplex PCR, yet TCRdb's version contains in-frame clones alone and is incomplete. The table records tens of thousands of clones, over 80% of them present only once. This specimen consisted of CD4+ or CD8+ T cells sorted from blood, obtained in a trial of the OX40 agonist ivuxolimab. These receptor sequences come from an adult with an advanced solid tumor such as melanoma, head and neck, liver or kidney cancer. Both conserved end residues are part of each CDR3. Fields, in order: clone size, D gene, J gene, V gene, CDR3 DNA, CDR3 protein. The D gene is left open where the match is weak. Clone sizes are given selectively: once, few, many, or a class where the clone is expanded.

>NA|TRBD1|TRBJ1-5|TRBV9
TGTGCCAGCAGCGGCGGGACAGGGGAGGGCAATCAGCCCCAGCATTTT
CASSGGTGEGNQPQHF
>NA|NA|TRBJ1-1|TRBV5-4
TGTGCCAGCAGCTTGGCAGGGAACACTGAAGCTTTCTTT
CASSLAGNTEAFF
>NA|NA|TRBJ2-1|TRBV5-1
TGCGCCAGCAGCTTTGCGGGACCCAGCTCCTACAATGAGCAGTTCTTC
CASSFAGPSSYNEQFF
>NA|NA|TRBJ2-7|TRBV19
TGTGCCAGTAGTCCACAGGGAGAGTCCTACGAGCAGTACTTC
CASSPQGESYEQYF
>many|NA|TRBJ1-5|TRBV7-2
TGTGCCAGCAGCTTAAGGAGCCAGCAGCCCCAGCATTTT
CASSLRSQQPQHF
>NA|NA|TRBJ2-5|TRBV6-5
TGTGCCAGCAGTTACTCGAGGGGGGGGGAGACCCAGTACTTC
CASSYSRGGETQYF
>NA|NA|TRBJ2-4|TRBV11-3
TGTGCCAGCAGCCTAAGCGGAAACGCCATTCAGTACTTC
CASSLSGNAIQYF
>once|TRBD1|TRBJ1-2|TRBV28
TGTGCCAGCAGGCCGACAGGGTATAACTATGGCTACACCTTC
CASRPTGYNYGYTF
>NA|NA|TRBJ2-3|TRBV7-3
TGTGCCAGCAGCTTGGGGCAGGGGAAAGATACGCAGTATTTT
CASSLGQGKDTQYF
>NA|TRBD1|TRBJ2-5|TRBV5-5
TGTGCCAGCAGCCCCCTGTCCAGGGGGACAGGGAAAATCCAGTACTTC
CASSPLSRGTGKIQYF
>NA|NA|TRBJ2-7|TRBV6-5
TGTGCCAGCAGTTCCCAGGGGGACTCCCGCTACGAGCAGTACTTC
CASSSQGDSRYEQYF
>NA|NA|TRBJ1-1|TRBV19
TGTGCCAGTAGTCCCTCGAGCAGGGTCGCTTTCTTT
CASSPSSRVAFF
>NA|TRBD1|TRBJ1-1|TRBV10-1
TGCGCCAGCATGCCGGGACAGGGAAACACTGAAGCTTTCTTT
CASMPGQGNTEAFF
>NA|NA|TRBJ1-2|TRBV6-5
TGTGCCAGCAGTTACTCCCGCAGGGTGGGTTATGGCTACACCTTC
CASSYSRRVGYGYTF
>NA|NA|TRBJ2-2|TRBV28
TGTGCCAGCAGCCTCAGTAACTTGAACACCGGGGAGCTGTTTTTT
CASSLSNLNTGELFF
>NA|TRBD1|TRBJ1-2|TRBV5-6
TGTGCCAGCAGCGATCCAGGGGGTAACTATGGCTACACCTTC
CASSDPGGNYGYTF
>NA|TRBD1|TRBJ1-5|TRBV7-9
TGTGCCAGCAGCTTAGGGGGGACAGGGAAATTTAGCAATCAGCCCCAGCATTTT
CASSLGGTGKFSNQPQHF
>NA|TRBD1|TRBJ2-5|TRBV28
TGTGCCAGCAGCGCGCCGGGACAGGGCCAAGAGACCCAGTACTTC
CASSAPGQGQETQYF
>NA|NA|TRBJ2-1|TRBV7-9
TGTGCCAGCAGCTTAATGCTAGGGACTTACAATGAGCAGTTCTTC
CASSLMLGTYNEQFF
>NA|NA|TRBJ2-3|TRBV5-1
TGCGCCAGCAGCTTGAAGACAGCAAGCACAGATACGCAGTATTTT
CASSLKTASTDTQYF
>NA|TRBD1|TRBJ1-2|TRBV2
TGTGCCAGCAGCGGACAGGGATGGAAGTATGGCTACACCTTC
CASSGQGWKYGYTF
>once|TRBD1|TRBJ2-5|TRBV27
TGTGCCAGCAGTTATCGGACAGGTGAAGAGACCCAGTACTTC
CASSYRTGEETQYF
>NA|TRBD1|TRBJ2-1|TRBV5-1
TGCGCCAGCAGCTTGGCGGAGACAGGGTACAATGAGCAGTTCTTC
CASSLAETGYNEQFF
>NA|TRBD1|TRBJ1-2|TRBV18
TGTGCCAGCTCACCGGGACAGGTAGACTATGGCTACACCTTC
CASSPGQVDYGYTF